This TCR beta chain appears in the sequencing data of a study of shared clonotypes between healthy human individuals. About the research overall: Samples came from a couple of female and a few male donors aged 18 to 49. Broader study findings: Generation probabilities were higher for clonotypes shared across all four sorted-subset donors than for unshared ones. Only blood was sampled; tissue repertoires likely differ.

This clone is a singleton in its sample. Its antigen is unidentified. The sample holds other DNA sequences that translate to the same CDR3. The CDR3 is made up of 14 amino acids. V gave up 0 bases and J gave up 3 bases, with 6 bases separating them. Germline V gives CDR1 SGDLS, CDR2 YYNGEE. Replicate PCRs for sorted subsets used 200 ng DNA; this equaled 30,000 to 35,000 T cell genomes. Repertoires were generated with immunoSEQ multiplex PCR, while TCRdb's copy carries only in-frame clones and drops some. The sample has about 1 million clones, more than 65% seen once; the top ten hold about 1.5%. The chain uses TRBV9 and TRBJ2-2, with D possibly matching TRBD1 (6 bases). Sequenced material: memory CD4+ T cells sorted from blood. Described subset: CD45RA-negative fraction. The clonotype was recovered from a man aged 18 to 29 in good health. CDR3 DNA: TGTGCCAGCAGCGTAGCAGGGGACACCGGGGAGCTGTTTTTT. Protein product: CASSVAGDTGELFF.